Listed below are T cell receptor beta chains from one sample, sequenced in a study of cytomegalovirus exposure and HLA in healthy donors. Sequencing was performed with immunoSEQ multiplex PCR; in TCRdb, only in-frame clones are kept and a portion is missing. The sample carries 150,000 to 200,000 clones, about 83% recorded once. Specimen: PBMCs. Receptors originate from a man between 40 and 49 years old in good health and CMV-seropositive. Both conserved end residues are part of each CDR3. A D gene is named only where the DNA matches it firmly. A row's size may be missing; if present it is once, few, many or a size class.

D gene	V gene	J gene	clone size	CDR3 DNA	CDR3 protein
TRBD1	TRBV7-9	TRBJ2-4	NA	TGTGCCAGCAGCTTAGAAGATGGGACAGCCAAAAAGGGCATTCAGTACTTC	CASSLEDGTAKKGIQYF
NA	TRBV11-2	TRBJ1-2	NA	TGTGCCAGCAGCTGGACAGCTGAGAACTATGGCTACACCTTC	CASSWTAENYGYTF
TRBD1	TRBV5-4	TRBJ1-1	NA	TGTGCCAGCAGCTTGGGGGACAGAACCTCTGAAGCTTTCTTT	CASSLGDRTSEAFF
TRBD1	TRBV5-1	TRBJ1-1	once	TGCGCCAGCAGCTTGACAGGACAGGGGAACACTGAAGCTTTCTTT	CASSLTGQGNTEAFF
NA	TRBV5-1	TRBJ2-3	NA	TGCGCCAGCAGCCTACTCAGGGATAGGGATACGCAGTATTTT	CASSLLRDRDTQYF
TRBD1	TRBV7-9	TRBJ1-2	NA	TGTGCCAGCAGCTTAGATGGAACAGGGGAAGACGGCTACACCTTC	CASSLDGTGEDGYTF
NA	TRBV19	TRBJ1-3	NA	TGTGGCACCACCCGCAGCGGGACAAAGTCTGGAAACACCATATATTTT	CGTTRSGTKSGNTIYF
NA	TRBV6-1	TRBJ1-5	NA	TGTGCCAGCAGTGAAGCCGGGGGGGCTAGGAGCAATCAGCCCCAGCATTTT	CASSEAGGARSNQPQHF
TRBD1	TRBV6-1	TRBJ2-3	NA	TGTGCCAGCAGTGTTAGAGGGACAGGGATTGATACGCAGTATTTT	CASSVRGTGIDTQYF
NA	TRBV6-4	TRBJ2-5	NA	TGTGCCAGCAGTAGCCTGCAATGGTCCGTACAAGAGACCCAGTACTTC	CASSSLQWSVQETQYF
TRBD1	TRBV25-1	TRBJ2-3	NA	TGTGCCAGCAGTGAATATCTGACAGGGAACACAGATACGCAGTATTTT	CASSEYLTGNTDTQYF
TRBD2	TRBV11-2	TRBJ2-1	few	TGTGCCAGCAGCTTAGGAGCGGGGGCGTACAATGAGCAGTTCTTC	CASSLGAGAYNEQFF
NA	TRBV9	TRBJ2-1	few	TGTGCCAGCAGCGTAGGACAGTACAATGAGCAGTTCTTC	CASSVGQYNEQFF
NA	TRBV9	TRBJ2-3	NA	TGTGCCAGCAGCCCAGGTCCTACAGATACGCAGTATTTT	CASSPGPTDTQYF
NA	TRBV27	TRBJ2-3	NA	TGTGCCAGCAGTCCCGTCCGGGAGCTGAGGGATACGCAGTATTTT	CASSPVRELRDTQYF
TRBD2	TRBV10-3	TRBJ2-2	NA	TGTGCCATCAGTGAAAGATATGAGACTAGCGGGAAAAGAGGGGAGCTGTTTTTT	CAISERYETSGKRGELFF
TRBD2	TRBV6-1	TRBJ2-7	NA	TGTGCCAGCAGTGATCTCACTAGCGGGAGTATCTACGAGCAGTACTTC	CASSDLTSGSIYEQYF
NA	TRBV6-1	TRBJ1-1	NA	TGTGCCAGCAGTGAAAGGACAACTAAGAACACTGAAGCTTTCTTT	CASSERTTKNTEAFF
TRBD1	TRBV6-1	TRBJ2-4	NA	TGTGCCAGCAGGGACAGGGCTAGCAAAAACATTCAGTACTTC	CASRDRASKNIQYF
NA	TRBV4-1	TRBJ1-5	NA	TGCGCCAGCAGCCAGAGGGACACGTCGAGGATGTATTTT	CASSQRDTSRMYF
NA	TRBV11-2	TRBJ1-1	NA	TGTGCCAGCAACCTACAGGGGAACACTGAAGCTTTCTTT	CASNLQGNTEAFF
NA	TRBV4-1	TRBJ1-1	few	TGCGCCAGCAGCCAAGTCTTAGGGGCGGGGGGCACTGAAGCTTTCTTT	CASSQVLGAGGTEAFF
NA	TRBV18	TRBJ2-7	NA	TGTGCCAGCTCCTCGGGACGGGAGACCTACGAGCAGTACTTC	CASSSGRETYEQYF
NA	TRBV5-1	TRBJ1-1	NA	TGCGCCAGCAGCCAAAAGACAGATTTGAACACTGAAGCTTTCTTT	CASSQKTDLNTEAFF
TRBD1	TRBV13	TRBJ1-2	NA	TGTGCCAGCAGCCAAACAGGGGGCGCCCGCAACTATGGCTACACCTTC	CASSQTGGARNYGYTF
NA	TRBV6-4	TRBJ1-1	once	TGTGCCAGCAGTAAGGAAGAGGGCACTGAAGCTTTCTTT	CASSKEEGTEAFF
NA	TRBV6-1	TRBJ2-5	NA	TGTGCCAGCAGTGTGGGCAGGGGGGAGCTGGCCCAGTACTTC	CASSVGRGELAQYF
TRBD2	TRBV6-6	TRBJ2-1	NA	TGTGCCAGCACCGACAGTAGGGGAGGGCCCTACAATGAGCAGTTCTTC	CASTDSRGGPYNEQFF
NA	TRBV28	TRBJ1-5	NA	TGTGCCACCACCTACTCTAATCAGCCCCAGCATTTT	CATTYSNQPQHF
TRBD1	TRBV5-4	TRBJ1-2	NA	TGTGCCAGCAGCTCTTCCGGGACAGGTTCTGGCTACACCTTC	CASSSSGTGSGYTF
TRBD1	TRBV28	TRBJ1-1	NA	TGTGCCAGCAGCTTTCAGGGGGGGAACACTGAAGCTTTCTTT	CASSFQGGNTEAFF
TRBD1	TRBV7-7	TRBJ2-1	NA	TGTGCTAGCAGCCCAGCTTCGGGACAGGGTTCCAACAATGAGCAGTTCTTC	CASSPASGQGSNNEQFF
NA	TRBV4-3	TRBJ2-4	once	TGCGCCAGCAGCCAAGCAGACAGGGAGGTAGACATTCAGTACTTC	CASSQADREVDIQYF
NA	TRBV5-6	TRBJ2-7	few	TGTGCCAGCAGCTTTCAGACGGGGTTCCTCCGTGGTTTGAGCGAGCAGTACTTC	CASSFQTGFLRGLSEQYF
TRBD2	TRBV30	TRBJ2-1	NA	TGTGCCTGGACCCGGGACTATCGAACGGGCGAAAGGGGAGACAATGAGCAGTTCTTC	CAWTRDYRTGERGDNEQFF
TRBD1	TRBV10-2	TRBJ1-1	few	TGCGCCAGCATAAAGACAGGGGGCGCGCCTGAAGCTTTCTTT	CASIKTGGAPEAFF
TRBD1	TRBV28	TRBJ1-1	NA	TGTGCCAGCAGTTACGACAGGGCACCACAGAACACTGAAGCTTTCTTT	CASSYDRAPQNTEAFF
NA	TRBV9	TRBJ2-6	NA	TGTGCCAGCAGCCCCAACCTCTTACAGGTTGCCGGGGCCAACGTCCTGACTTTC	CASSPNLLQVAGANVLTF
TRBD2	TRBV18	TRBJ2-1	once	TGTGCCAGCTCACCGCGGGAGCCCAATGAGCAGTTCTTC	CASSPREPNEQFF
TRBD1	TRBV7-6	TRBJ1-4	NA	TGTGCCAGCAGCTTCGCGGGACAGGGGAATGAAAAACTGTTTTTT	CASSFAGQGNEKLFF
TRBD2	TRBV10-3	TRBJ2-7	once	TGTGCCAGCAGGACTAGCGGTAATTCCTACGAGCAGTACTTC	CASRTSGNSYEQYF
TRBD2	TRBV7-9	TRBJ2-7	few	TGTGCCAGCAGCCCAAAGGGACTAGACTCCTACGAGCAGTACTTC	CASSPKGLDSYEQYF
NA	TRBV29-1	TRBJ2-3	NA	TGCAGCTTCCGAACCCACGGAGGGCCAGATACGCAGTATTTT	CSFRTHGGPDTQYF
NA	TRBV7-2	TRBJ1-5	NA	TGTGCCAGCAGCTTAGTTTCGGGTCAGCCCCAGCATTTT	CASSLVSGQPQHF
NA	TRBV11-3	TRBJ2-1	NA	TGTGCCAGCAGCTTAGTTGGAGGGCCAGACAATGAGCAGTTCTTC	CASSLVGGPDNEQFF
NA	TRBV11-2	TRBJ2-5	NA	TGTGCCAGCAGCCCCTCTAGTAACCAAGAGACCCAGTACTTC	CASSPSSNQETQYF
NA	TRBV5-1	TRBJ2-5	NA	TGCGCCAGCAGCTTGGGAGAGCGGGCCCAAGAGACCCAGTACTTC	CASSLGERAQETQYF
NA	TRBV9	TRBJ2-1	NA	TGTGCCAGCAGCTTCCACTTTGACAATGAGCAGTTCTTC	CASSFHFDNEQFF
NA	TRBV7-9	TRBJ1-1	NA	TGTGCCAGCAGCGCCCAGGGTGACACTGAAGCTTTCTTT	CASSAQGDTEAFF
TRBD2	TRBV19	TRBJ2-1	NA	TGTGCCACCCGACTAGCGGGAGGGCCCTCGATCCATGAGCAGTTCTTC	CATRLAGGPSIHEQFF
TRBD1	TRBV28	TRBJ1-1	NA	TGTGCCAGCAGTTCCCGGACAGGGGAAGCTTTCTTT	CASSSRTGEAFF